Shown below are 21 T cell receptor beta chains from a single sample sequenced in a study of T cell changes during pregnancy in multiple sclerosis. TCRdb keeps only in-frame clones here, not all; method: immunoSEQ multiplex PCR. In the table there are some 94,000 clones, approximately 90% of which are singletons. This material consisted of peripheral blood, taken in the first trimester of pregnancy. The receptor set was obtained from a female donor in good health, enrolled as a control in a pregnancy study.

This clone was observed a few times. The chain couples TRBV7-2 to TRBJ2-7; D ambiguous. The V gene's germline CDR1 is SGHTA and CDR2 FQGNSA. The CDR3 has 14 amino acids. V lost 8 bases and J 2 bases, leaving 16 bases between the germline ends. For the CDR3, the DNA is TGTGCCAGCGTATGGCGGCCAGAGGCCTACGAGCAGTACTTC. Its translation: CASVWRPEAYEQYF. Filled out from reference TRBV7-2 and TRBJ2-7, the complete variable domain reads GAGVSQSPSNKVTEKGKDVELRCDPISGHTALYWYRQSLGQGLEFLIYFQGNSAPDKSGLPSDRFSAERTGGSVSTLTIQRTQQEDSAVYLCASVWRPEAYEQYFGPGTRLTVT.

This clone was found once. V is TRBV6-6 and J is TRBJ1-1; D gene uncertain. CDR1 and CDR2 (germline): MNHNY, SVGAGI (reference sequence). V gave up 6 bases and J gave up 0 bases, with 11 bases separating them. The CDR3 length is 14 residues. CDR3 amino acids: CASSSWAVNTEAFF. CDR3 sequence (DNA): TGTGCCAGCAGCTCCTGGGCTGTGAACACTGAAGCTTTCTTT.

The chain links TRBV11-3 to TRBJ2-1, with a possible D match to TRBD2 (6 bases). Deletions cut 5 bases from V and 9 bases from J, with 14 bases between. Germline V gives CDR1 SGHNT, CDR2 YENEEA. The CDR3 runs 13 residues. The CDR3 sequence is CASSHLVGSEQFF. CDR3 nucleotides: TGTGCCAGCAGCCACCTGGTCGGGAGTGAGCAGTTCTTC.

The chain combines TRBV5-5 with TRBJ1-2, with 7 bases matching TRBD1. The CDR3 spans 14 residues. V shed 0 bases and J 4 bases; nucleotides not matched to a gene: 3. Germline values: CDR1 SGHKS, CDR2 YYEKEE (reference sequence). The CDR3 loop is CASSLATGTYGYTF. DNA of the CDR3: TGTGCCAGCAGCTTGGCGACAGGGACCTATGGCTACACCTTC.

Here the CDR3 reads CASRETGENTEAFF. CDR3 DNA: TGTGCCAGTAGGGAAACAGGGGAGAACACTGAAGCTTTCTTT. The chain uses TRBV19 and TRBJ1-1; 7 positions agree with TRBD1. CDR3 length: 14 residues. Germline V gives CDR1 LNHDA, CDR2 SQIVND (reference sequence). The V gene end was trimmed by 6 bases and the J gene end by 1 base; junction bases not matched to a gene: 5.

The rearrangement links TRBV2 to TRBJ1-1; no reliable D call. In germline, CDR1 is SNHLY, CDR2 FYNNEI. The CDR3 is 12 amino acids. V shed 11 bases and J shed 5 bases, with 15 bases lying between them. The CDR3 DNA follows: TGTGCCGGAAAAAGGACTGATACTGAAGCTTTCTTT. Amino acid sequence: CAGKRTDTEAFF.

J is TRBJ1-1 and V is TRBV9; possibly TRBD1 for D (6 bases). In germline, CDR1 is SGDLS, CDR2 YYNGEE. Trimming stripped 0 bases from V and 5 bases from J, with 14 bases between. The CDR3 extends over 15 amino acids. The CDR3 DNA sequence: TGTGCCAGCAGCGTAGTGGGCACGAGGGGGACTGAAGCTTTCTTT. Translated, it gives CASSVVGTRGTEAFF.

The CDR3 DNA reads TGTGCCAGCAGTACCCGACTAGTGGAATTCAGCACAGATACGCAGTATTTT. Translating gives CASSTRLVEFSTDTQYF. V is TRBV27 and J is TRBJ2-3; a weak D match, TRBD2 (6 bases). Germline CDR1 reads MNHEY; CDR2 reads SMNVEV (reference sequence). The CDR3 covers 17 residues. The ends were cut back, 5 bases at V and 0 bases at J, with 18 bases in the middle.

The chain couples TRBV11-3 to TRBJ1-1, with 8 bases aligning to TRBD1. Per the germline V gene, CDR1 is SGHNT and CDR2 is YENEEA. V shed 5 bases, J shed 5 bases, and the junction held 13 bases outside the gene matches. This CDR3 is 16 amino acids long. The CDR3 loop is CASSQGQGASGTEAFF. CDR3 coding DNA: TGTGCCAGCAGCCAGGGGCAGGGGGCGAGTGGGACTGAAGCTTTCTTT.

This clone occurred once. V and J are TRBV6-5 and TRBJ1-3; TRBD1 is a possible D gene (6 bases). The germline V and J ends were trimmed by 6 bases and 0 bases, with 12 bases remaining between them. CDR1 is MNHEY, CDR2 SVGAGI, per germline. The CDR3 is made up of 15 amino acids. The CDR3 region has the DNA TGTGCCAGCAGCACCGACAGGTACTCTGGAAACACCATATATTTT. It specifies CASSTDRYSGNTIYF.

This chain uses TRBV4-3 with TRBJ1-4; D remains unclear. The CDR3 totals 14 residues. The germline V gene has CDR1 LGHNA and CDR2 YSLEER. Trimming took off 0 bases at V and 7 bases at J, with 9 bases between the two ends. The CDR3 here is CASSQDSAGEKLFF. CDR3 nucleotides: TGCGCCAGCAGCCAAGACTCCGCAGGTGAAAAACTGTTTTTT.

The J gene is TRBJ2-3, the V gene TRBV28, with D possibly matching TRBD1 (7 bases). The length of the CDR3 is 15 residues. The germline CDR1 and CDR2 sequences are MDHEN and SYDVKM. V lost 5 bases to trimming and J lost 3 bases, with 15 bases between them. The CDR3 DNA reads as TGTGCCAGCAGTAGACTAGACAGGGATACAGATACGCAGTATTTT. This gives the protein CASSRLDRDTDTQYF.

This clone is a singleton in its sample. The chain has TRBV4-3 and TRBJ1-6, with D perhaps TRBD1 (5 bases). The CDR3 has 21 residues. With 0 bases removed from V and 0 bases from J, the gap between germline ends came to 21 bases. CDR1 is LGHNA and CDR2 is YSLEER in the germline V gene. CDR3 nucleotide sequence: TGCGCCAGCAGCCAAGATGGGTTTAGTCAGGGTGAAAGCTCCTATAATTCACCCCTCCACTTT. This codes for CASSQDGFSQGESSYNSPLHF.

This clone was found a few times. The chain carries TRBV7-3 and TRBJ2-3; D may be TRBD2 (6 bases). Per germline, CDR1 SGHTA and CDR2 FQGTGA. This CDR3 contains 14 residues. V was trimmed by 5 bases and J by 6 bases, leaving 15 bases between them. In DNA, the CDR3 is TGTGCCAGCAGCCCCAAGGGCGCGGGGGATACGCAGTATTTT. It yields the protein CASSPKGAGDTQYF.

The chain combines TRBV5-1 with TRBJ2-7; D might be TRBD1 (5 bases). V gave up 4 bases and J gave up 3 bases, with 14 bases separating them. The CDR3 has 14 amino acids. CDR1 and CDR2 (germline): SGHRS, YFSETQ. As DNA, the CDR3 is TGCGCCAGCAGCCGGCCGACAGAAAACTACGAGCAGTACTTC. Its protein product is CASSRPTENYEQYF.

This chain uses TRBV27 with TRBJ1-5, with D hard to call. The CDR3 has 14 residues. V lost 6 bases and J 7 bases, leaving 16 bases between the germline ends. The germline V gene has CDR1 MNHEY and CDR2 SMNVEV (reference sequence). CDR3 DNA: TGTGCCAGCAGCTTGGGAGGAGTCGGGCAGCCCCAGCATTTT. This sequence encodes CASSLGGVGQPQHF.

This clone was picked up one time. The CDR3 DNA reads as TGTGCCAGCACGCGGACTAGCGACACAGATACGCAGTATTTT. The encoded protein is CASTRTSDTDTQYF. The chain couples TRBV5-4 to TRBJ2-3, with 9 bases matching TRBD2. Germline V lookup: CDR1 SGHNT, CDR2 YYREEE (reference sequence). This CDR3 is 14 amino acids long. The ends lost 6 bases at V and 2 bases at J; junction bases unmatched: 4.

This clone showed up just once. The chain combines TRBV7-2 with TRBJ2-7; 8 bases align to TRBD1. The J segment lost 7 bases and the V segment lost 2 bases, leaving 7 bases of the junction unmatched. CDR1 is SGHTA, CDR2 FQGNSA, per germline. CDR3 size: 14 residues. The CDR3 here is CASSLQGADLEQYF. CDR3 nucleotides: TGTGCCAGCAGCTTACAGGGGGCAGACTTGGAGCAGTACTTC.

The chain combines TRBV4-3 with TRBJ2-5; 13 bases match TRBD2. Germline V lookup: CDR1 LGHNA, CDR2 YSLEER. This CDR3 spans 18 amino acids. J was trimmed by 0 bases and V by 4 bases; bases with no gene match: 8. The DNA of the CDR3 is TGCGCCAGCAGCCCCCGACTAGCGGGGGGTCTGTACCAAGAGACCCAGTACTTC. It yields the protein CASSPRLAGGLYQETQYF.

The rearrangement uses TRBV4-2 and TRBJ2-3; 7 nucleotides agree with TRBD1. V dropped 2 bases and J dropped 7; count of bases not matched to a gene: 12. The V gene's germline CDR1 is LGHNA and CDR2 YNFKEQ. The CDR3 runs 16 residues. The CDR3 DNA reads TGTGCCAGCAGCCAAACAGGGGCCTTAGGACGACATACGCAGTATTTT. Residues: CASSQTGALGRHTQYF.

The genes are TRBV9 and TRBJ2-7, with 10 bases lining up with TRBD2. CDR3 size: 15 residues. V shed 3 bases and J 2 bases; nucleotides not matched to a gene: 5. Per the germline V gene, CDR1 is SGDLS and CDR2 is YYNGEE. CDR3 sequence: CASSEASGGTYEQYF. The CDR3 nucleotides are TGTGCCAGCAGCGAGGCTAGCGGGGGAACCTACGAGCAGTACTTC.